A selection of T cell receptor beta chains follows, all from one sample in a study of T cells in Graves' hyperthyroidism and ophthalmopathy. Each CDR3 protein gets one entry after TCRdb re-called the multiplex PCR reads with MiXCR. The sample contains some 180,000 distinct CDR3 sequences, over 15% of which appear only once. Sequenced: blood. These receptors were obtained from a woman aged 45-60 years with Graves' hyperthyroidism. Both conserved end residues are part of each CDR3. The D gene is left open where the match is weak. Expanded clones get a size class; other rows say once, few or many, or leave the size out.

CDR3aa: CASSLRGQGASGSYNEQFF
CDR3nt: TGTGCCAGCAGCTTAAGAGGACAGGGGGCGTCAGGCTCCTACAATGAGCAGTTCTTC
j_gene: TRBJ2-1
d_gene: TRBD1
abundance: -
v_gene: TRBV7-3

CDR3aa: CASSLSGAGKQYF
CDR3nt: TGTGCCAGCAGCTTGAGTGGGGCGGGTAAGCAGTACTTC
j_gene: TRBJ2-7
d_gene: -
abundance: many
v_gene: TRBV5-5

CDR3aa: CASSWGTTNEQFF
CDR3nt: TGTGCCAGTAGTTGGGGGACAACCAATGAGCAGTTCTTC
j_gene: TRBJ2-1
d_gene: -
abundance: many
v_gene: TRBV19

CDR3aa: CASSFLMDSNYGYTF
CDR3nt: TGTGCCAGCAGTTTTCTCATGGACAGTAACTATGGCTACACCTTC
j_gene: TRBJ1-2
d_gene: -
abundance: -
v_gene: TRBV28

CDR3aa: CASKQRNTEAFF
CDR3nt: TGTGCCAGCAAACAGAGGAACACTGAAGCTTTCTTT
j_gene: TRBJ1-1
d_gene: -
abundance: many
v_gene: TRBV27

CDR3aa: CSASVSGQETQYF
CDR3nt: TGCAGTGCTAGCGTGAGCGGGCAAGAGACCCAGTACTTC
j_gene: TRBJ2-5
d_gene: -
abundance: many
v_gene: TRBV20-1

CDR3aa: CASKALVPSGGIQYF
CDR3nt: TGTGCCAGCAAAGCCTTGGTACCTTCTGGGGGCATTCAGTACTTC
j_gene: TRBJ2-4
d_gene: -
abundance: -
v_gene: TRBV6-1

CDR3aa: CSVGTGGTDTQYF
CDR3nt: TGCAGCGTTGGGACAGGGGGCACAGATACGCAGTATTTT
j_gene: TRBJ2-3
d_gene: TRBD1
abundance: many
v_gene: TRBV29-1

CDR3aa: CSATYGQGTRKLFF
CDR3nt: TGCAGTGCTACATATGGACAGGGCACCCGGAAACTGTTTTTT
j_gene: TRBJ1-4
d_gene: TRBD1
abundance: many
v_gene: TRBV20-1

CDR3aa: CASSQERGGVTDTQYF
CDR3nt: TGTGCCAGCAGCCAAGAGCGGGGGGGCGTGACAGATACGCAGTATTTT
j_gene: TRBJ2-3
d_gene: TRBD2
abundance: once
v_gene: TRBV3-1

CDR3aa: CASSPRDSYTYEQYF
CDR3nt: TGTGCCAGCTCACCCCGGGATTCGTATACCTACGAGCAGTACTTC
j_gene: TRBJ2-7
d_gene: -
abundance: many
v_gene: TRBV18

CDR3aa: CASRPPGQGTEAFF
CDR3nt: TGTGCCAGCAGACCTCCCGGCCAGGGCACTGAAGCTTTCTTT
j_gene: TRBJ1-1
d_gene: -
abundance: many
v_gene: TRBV28